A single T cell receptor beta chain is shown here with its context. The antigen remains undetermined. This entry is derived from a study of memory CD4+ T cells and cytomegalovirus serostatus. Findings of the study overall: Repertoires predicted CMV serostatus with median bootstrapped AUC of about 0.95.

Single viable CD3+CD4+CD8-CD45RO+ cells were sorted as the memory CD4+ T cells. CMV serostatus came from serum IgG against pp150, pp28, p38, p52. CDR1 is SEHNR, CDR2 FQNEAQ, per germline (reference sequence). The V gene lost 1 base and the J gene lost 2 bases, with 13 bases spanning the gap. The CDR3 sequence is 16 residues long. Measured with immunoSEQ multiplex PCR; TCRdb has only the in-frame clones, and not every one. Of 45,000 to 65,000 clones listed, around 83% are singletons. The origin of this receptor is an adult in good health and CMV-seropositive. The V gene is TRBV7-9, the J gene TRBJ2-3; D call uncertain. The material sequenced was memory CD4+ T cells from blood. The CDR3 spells CASSLGFARPTDTQYF. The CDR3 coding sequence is TGTGCCAGCAGCTTAGGGTTCGCCAGGCCCACAGATACGCAGTATTTT.